These T cell receptor beta chains were read from a single sample in a study of blood T cell repertoires in COVID-19. Profiled with immunoSEQ multiplex PCR; TCRdb holds only in-frame clones, not every one. The table records under 50,000 clones, 65% to 90% of them present only once. Input material: peripheral blood. These receptors were obtained from a human donor in a cohort sampled during active COVID-19. CDR3s include the opening cysteine and the closing phenylalanine or tryptophan. D genes are given only for firm matches. Not every row has a clone size; where given, it reads once, few, many or a size class.

D	size	V	J	DNA	CDR3
TRBD2	.	TRBV5-1	TRBJ2-7	TGCGCCAGCAGCTCGTCCGGGACTAGCGGCTACGAGCAGTACTTC	CASSSSGTSGYEQYF
.	.	TRBV30	TRBJ1-1	TGTGCCTGGACCGTGGGGCCGGATGCTGCTTTCTTT	CAWTVGPDAAFF
TRBD1	.	TRBV27	TRBJ1-6	TGTGCCAGCAGTTCACGACAGGGTTATTATAATTCACCCCTCCACTTT	CASSSRQGYYNSPLHF
.	.	TRBV6-1	TRBJ1-4	TGTGCCAGCAGTGAAGCGCTCGGGACTGGCCTGTTTTTT	CASSEALGTGLFF
TRBD2	.	TRBV5-1	TRBJ2-1	TGCGCCAGCAGCTCCCCGGGACTAGCGGGGGGTGAGCAGTTCTTC	CASSSPGLAGGEQFF
.	.	TRBV6-5	TRBJ2-2	TGTGCCAGCAGTTACTCGAGAGGCGGCGGGACCGGGGAGCTGTTTTTT	CASSYSRGGGTGELFF
TRBD1	.	TRBV2	TRBJ2-5	TGTGCCAGCATGACCCAGGGGGTTGGAGAGACCCAGTACTTC	CASMTQGVGETQYF
TRBD1	.	TRBV14	TRBJ1-1	TGTGCCAGCAGCCAAGAGCCCAGGGGGTTTGGAGCTTTCTTT	CASSQEPRGFGAFF
.	once	TRBV3-1/TRBV3-2	TRBJ1-6	TGTGCCAGCAGCACCGCGAAATCACCCCTCCACTTT	CASSTAKSPLHF
.	once	TRBV30	TRBJ1-5	TGTGCCTGGAGTGTACGGGGGGCTAGGCAGCCCCAGCATTTT	CAWSVRGARQPQHF
TRBD1	.	TRBV9	TRBJ1-2	TGTGCCAGCAGCGGAGACAGGGGGTTTTCTGCGGAGGATGGCTACACCTTC	CASSGDRGFSAEDGYTF
.	.	TRBV18	TRBJ2-7	TGTGCCAGCTCACCCACAGGAAATTCCCGAGAATACGAGCAGTACTTC	CASSPTGNSREYEQYF
TRBD1	.	TRBV5-1	TRBJ2-5	TGCGCCAGCACCGACCAGGCAGGGGGCAGCCAAGAGACCCAGTACTTC	CASTDQAGGSQETQYF
.	.	TRBV30	TRBJ2-2	TGTGCCTGGAGTGTAGCGGCAGCCGGGGAGCTGTTTTTT	CAWSVAAAGELFF
.	.	TRBV7-2	TRBJ2-1	TGTGCCAGCAGCTTATCGACAATTTGGAATGAGCAGTTCTTC	CASSLSTIWNEQFF
TRBD1	few	TRBV19	TRBJ1-5	TGTGCCAGTAGACATTCCGGGACAGGGGGTTGGAATCGCAATCAGCCCCAGCATTTT	CASRHSGTGGWNRNQPQHF
.	few	TRBV7-9	TRBJ2-7	TGTGCCAGCAGCTTAGTGTCAGGGCTCCCCGACGAGCAGTACTTC	CASSLVSGLPDEQYF
.	.	TRBV3-1/TRBV3-2	TRBJ2-5	TGTGCCGCCGAAATTCGGGGGCAAGAGACCCAGTACTTC	CAAEIRGQETQYF
TRBD2	.	TRBV9	TRBJ2-7	TGTGCCAGCAGCGTAGGGGGGACTAGCTTGAGTTACGAGCAGTACTTC	CASSVGGTSLSYEQYF
TRBD1	.	TRBV24-1	TRBJ2-7	TGTGCCACTATCCGGGACAGGGCCCACGAGCAGTACTTC	CATIRDRAHEQYF
.	.	TRBV6-2/TRBV6-3	TRBJ2-7	TGTGCCAGCAGTCCCACGGCCCCTAGCGAGCAGTACTTC	CASSPTAPSEQYF
.	.	TRBV23-1	TRBJ1-5	TGCGCCAGCAGTCAATGGGGCCGGGCTAGCAATCAGCCCCAGCATTTT	CASSQWGRASNQPQHF
.	.	TRBV24-1	TRBJ2-1	TGTGCCACCAGTGATCCCAGGGGACACAATGAGCAGTTCTTC	CATSDPRGHNEQFF
TRBD2	.	TRBV5-1	TRBJ2-2	TGCGCCAGCAGCTTGGAGCTAGCGGGAGTTGCCGGGGAGCTGTTTTTT	CASSLELAGVAGELFF
.	.	TRBV30	TRBJ2-3	TGTGCCTGGGCCATTGCAGATACGCAGTATTTT	CAWAIADTQYF
.	.	TRBV3-1/TRBV3-2	TRBJ2-2	TGTGCCAGCAGCCAAGGAGGCGGGGAGCTGTTTTTT	CASSQGGGELFF
.	few	TRBV20-1	TRBJ2-1	TGCAGTGCTAGTATCTGGAGCGGCCCCTTAAGGAATGAGCAGTTCTTC	CSASIWSGPLRNEQFF
.	.	TRBV7-2	TRBJ2-7	TGTGCCAGCAGCTCTGGGGCCAAATCTTTGGGGGAGCAGTACTTC	CASSSGAKSLGEQYF
TRBD2	.	TRBV11-2	TRBJ2-5	TGTGCCAGCAGCTTAGTGGGGCTAGCGGGGGGACTCCAAGAGACCCAGTACTTC	CASSLVGLAGGLQETQYF
TRBD1	.	TRBV2	TRBJ1-1	TGTGCCAGCATCCCCAGAACAGGGGTCCGGACTGAAGCTTTCTTT	CASIPRTGVRTEAFF
.	.	TRBV2	TRBJ1-2	TGTGCCAGCAGTGACCCGACAGTGATCTATGGCTACACCTTC	CASSDPTVIYGYTF
.	.	TRBV18	TRBJ2-5	TGTGCCAGCTCACCCCCGGGCAGGGAACTCCAAGAGACCCAGTACTTC	CASSPPGRELQETQYF
TRBD1	.	TRBV3-1/TRBV3-2	TRBJ1-2	TGTGCCAGCAGCCTTCTATCAGGGGGAGGCTACACCTTC	CASSLLSGGGYTF
TRBD1	.	TRBV30	TRBJ2-3	TGTGCCTGGAGTAAAGGGACAGGTAGCACAGATACGCAGTATTTT	CAWSKGTGSTDTQYF
.	once	TRBV19	TRBJ1-4	TGTGCCAGTACCCTCCGGGGGAGCCTTAATGAAAAACTGTTTTTT	CASTLRGSLNEKLFF
TRBD1	.	TRBV30	TRBJ2-7	TGTGCCTGGAGCACCGGGACAGGGGAGAGAGAGCAGTACTTC	CAWSTGTGEREQYF
TRBD2	.	TRBV7-2	TRBJ2-7	TGTGCCAGCAGCTTTCTAGCGGGAGTCGAGTACGAGCAGTACTTC	CASSFLAGVEYEQYF
.	.	TRBV14	TRBJ2-1	TGTGCCAGCAGCCCTCAGTTGGGCCGCGCAGGCAATGAGCAGTTCTTC	CASSPQLGRAGNEQFF
.	.	TRBV12-3/TRBV12-4	TRBJ2-5	TGTGCCAGCAGTTTGGGAACAGGAGAGACCCAGTACTTC	CASSLGTGETQYF
TRBD2	.	TRBV5-1	TRBJ2-1	TGCGCCAGCAGCTCCCCTAGCGGGAGCTCCTACAATGAGCAGTTCTTC	CASSSPSGSSYNEQFF
TRBD1	.	TRBV10-1	TRBJ2-7	TGCGCCAGCAGTGACGGCAGGGGGCTTGAGCAGTACTTC	CASSDGRGLEQYF
.	.	TRBV27	TRBJ1-3	TGTGCCAGCAGTCCATCAGGGGTGAACACCATATATTTT	CASSPSGVNTIYF
.	once	TRBV19	TRBJ1-3	TGTGCCAGTAGTTCGTCAGGGATTACCTCTGGAAACACCATATATTTT	CASSSSGITSGNTIYF
.	.	TRBV5-1	TRBJ2-1	TGCGCCAGCAGCCTTAGCGGTGGAGACAATGGTGAGCAGTTCTTC	CASSLSGGDNGEQFF
TRBD1	.	TRBV19	TRBJ2-1	TGTGCCAGTAGTACCTACAGGGGTTTTTCCTACAATGAGCAGTTCTTC	CASSTYRGFSYNEQFF
TRBD2	.	TRBV15	TRBJ2-5	TGTGCCACCAGCTTACACGGAGGGGTAGCGGGAAAAGAGACCCAGTACTTC	CATSLHGGVAGKETQYF
.	.	TRBV7-2	TRBJ2-7	TGTGCCAGCAGCTCCGGGCCCTCTACGGGGGCCTACGAGCAGTACTTC	CASSSGPSTGAYEQYF
TRBD2	.	TRBV2	TRBJ2-3	TGTGCCAGCAGTGGGGCGGTAGCGGGAGATACGCAGTATTTT	CASSGAVAGDTQYF
TRBD1	.	TRBV18	TRBJ1-5	TGTGCCAGCTCACCAGGGACAGGGGGACAGCCCCAGCATTTT	CASSPGTGGQPQHF
.	.	TRBV4-3	TRBJ2-1	TGCGCCAGCAGCCAAGATCCGACGGGAACCACTTACAATGAGCAGTTCTTC	CASSQDPTGTTYNEQFF
.	few	TRBV12-5	TRBJ1-5	TGTGCTAGTGGTCCAGGACAGACACCCAATCAGCCCCAGCATTTT	CASGPGQTPNQPQHF
.	.	TRBV7-3	TRBJ2-7	TGTGCCAGCAGCTCTGACGGGGTAGGGTACGAGCAGTACTTC	CASSSDGVGYEQYF
TRBD1	.	TRBV7-8	TRBJ2-7	TGTGCCAGCAGCTTAGTACAGGGGCAGACCTACGAGCAGTACTTC	CASSLVQGQTYEQYF
TRBD1	.	TRBV9	TRBJ1-4	TGTGCCAGCTCGCGGGACAGGGGGGAAAAACTGTTTTTT	CASSRDRGEKLFF
.	.	TRBV9	TRBJ1-6	TGTGCCAGCAGCGACACGGGGTTGAAGAATTCACCCCTCCACTTT	CASSDTGLKNSPLHF
.	once	TRBV5-1	TRBJ1-3	TGCGCCAGCAGCCCTGGTGGAGGGTCGGTGGTTGGAAACACCATATATTTT	CASSPGGGSVVGNTIYF
TRBD1	.	TRBV4-2	TRBJ1-1	TGTGCCAGCAGTCCAGGGGGCGTCGGGAACACTGAAGCTTTCTTT	CASSPGGVGNTEAFF
TRBD2	.	TRBV14	TRBJ2-1	TGTGCCAGCAGCCAAGAGGTATGGTCTAGCGGGAGTAAAAATGAGCAGTTCTTC	CASSQEVWSSGSKNEQFF